This TCR beta chain was observed in a study of T cells after yellow fever vaccination. Study findings and constraints: When the response was secondary, it was weaker but reached its peak faster, day 5 versus 15. Boosting was followed by the reappearance of most primary-vaccination clones (just under 97% CD4, around 91% CD8). Abundant clonotypes (contaminants from the bulk population) could be present in FACS-sorted repertoires.

This clonotype occurred a few times. Its antigen is undetermined. Conversion of TCR transcripts into cDNA relied on 5'RACE template switching, which added a universal primer site and UMIs. Via MiXCR, TCRdb re-called the 5' RACE reads, giving one row per CDR3 protein. The sample lists roughly 330,000 distinct CDR3 sequences, 6.8% seen once, with 18% in the top ten. The CDR3 runs to 15 residues. The germline V gene encodes CDR1 LGHDT and CDR2 YNNKEL (reference sequence). Unmatched junction bases numbered 5, after V lost 1 base and J lost 2 bases. The genes are TRBV3-1 and TRBJ2-7; the match to TRBD2 covers 7 bases. The receptor comes from a man younger than 35 who received the YFV17D yellow fever vaccine. The sample here was PBMCs, taken roughly seven weeks after the first yellow fever vaccination. CDR3 coding DNA: TGTGCCAGCAGCCAAGGGGGGGGTTGGGCCTACGAGCAGTACTTC. Translating gives CASSQGGGWAYEQYF.